This T cell receptor (beta chain) comes out of a study of blood T cell repertoires in COVID-19. A few counts support this clone. Profiling relied on immunoSEQ multiplex PCR, and the TCRdb table lists in-frame clones only, not all of them. The sample carries about 220,000 clones, approximately 78% recorded once. V was trimmed by 2 bases and J by 5 bases, leaving 17 bases between them. The CDR3 loop spans 15 amino acids. Germline-derived CDR1 and CDR2 are SQVTM and ANQGSEA. Sample: peripheral blood. This chain joins TRBV29-1 and TRBJ2-3; the D gene is possibly TRBD2 (6 bases). The origin of this receptor is a woman in her seventies with COVID-19, enrolled during active disease. The CDR3 DNA follows: TGCAGCGTTGAACTTGCGGGAACAGTGAGAGATACGCAGTATTTT. It is translated as CSVELAGTVRDTQYF.